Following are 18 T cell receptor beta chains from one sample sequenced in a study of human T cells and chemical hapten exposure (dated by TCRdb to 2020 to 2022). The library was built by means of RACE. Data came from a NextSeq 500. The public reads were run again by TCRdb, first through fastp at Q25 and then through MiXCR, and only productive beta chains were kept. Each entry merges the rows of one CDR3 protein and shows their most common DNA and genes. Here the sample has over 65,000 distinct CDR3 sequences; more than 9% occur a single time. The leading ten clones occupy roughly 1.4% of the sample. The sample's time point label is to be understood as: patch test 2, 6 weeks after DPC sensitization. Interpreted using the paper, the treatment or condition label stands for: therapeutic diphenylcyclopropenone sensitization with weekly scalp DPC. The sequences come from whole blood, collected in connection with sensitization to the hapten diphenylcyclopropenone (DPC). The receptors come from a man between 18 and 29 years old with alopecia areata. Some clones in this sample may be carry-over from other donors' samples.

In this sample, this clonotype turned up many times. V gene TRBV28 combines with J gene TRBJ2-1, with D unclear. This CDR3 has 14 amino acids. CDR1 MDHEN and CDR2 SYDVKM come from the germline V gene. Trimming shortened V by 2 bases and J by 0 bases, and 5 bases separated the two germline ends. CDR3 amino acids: CASSLDLSYNEQFF. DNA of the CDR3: TGTGCCAGCAGTTTAGATCTCTCCTACAATGAGCAGTTCTTC.

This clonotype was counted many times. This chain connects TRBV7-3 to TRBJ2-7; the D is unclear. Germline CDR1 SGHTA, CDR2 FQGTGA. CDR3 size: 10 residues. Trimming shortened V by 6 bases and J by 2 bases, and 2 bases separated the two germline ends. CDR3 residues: CASSTYEQYF. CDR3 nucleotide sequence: TGTGCCAGCAGTACCTACGAGCAGTACTTC.

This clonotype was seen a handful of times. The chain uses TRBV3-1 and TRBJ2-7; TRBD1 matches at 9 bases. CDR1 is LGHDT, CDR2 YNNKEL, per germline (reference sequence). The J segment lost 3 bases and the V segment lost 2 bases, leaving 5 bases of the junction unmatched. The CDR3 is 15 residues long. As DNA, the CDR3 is TGTGCCAGCAGCCAATTACGGACAGGGGACTACGAGCAGTACTTC. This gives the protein CASSQLRTGDYEQYF.

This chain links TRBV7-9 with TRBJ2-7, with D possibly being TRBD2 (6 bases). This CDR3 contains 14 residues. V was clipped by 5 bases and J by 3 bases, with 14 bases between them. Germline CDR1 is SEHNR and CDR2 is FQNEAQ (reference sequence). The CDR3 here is CASSPPGLRYEQYF. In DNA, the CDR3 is TGTGCCAGCAGCCCCCCGGGACTCCGCTACGAGCAGTACTTC.

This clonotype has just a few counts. CDR3 sequence (DNA): TGCAGTGCTGTCTACAGGGGGCGAACGCAAGAGACCCAGTACTTC. Translated: CSAVYRGRTQETQYF. The chain has TRBV20-1 and TRBJ2-5; TRBD1 matches at 9 bases. The CDR3 length is 15 residues. Looked up from germline, CDR1 is DFQATT and CDR2 is SNEGSKA (reference sequence). Trimming cost V 5 bases and J 2 bases; bases outside gene matches: 9.

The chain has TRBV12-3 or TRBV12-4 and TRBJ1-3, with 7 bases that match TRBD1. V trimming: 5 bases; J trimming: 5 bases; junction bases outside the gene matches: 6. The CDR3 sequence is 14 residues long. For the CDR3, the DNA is TGTGCCAGCAGTATGACAGGGCCCCGAAACACCATATATTTT. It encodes CASSMTGPRNTIYF.

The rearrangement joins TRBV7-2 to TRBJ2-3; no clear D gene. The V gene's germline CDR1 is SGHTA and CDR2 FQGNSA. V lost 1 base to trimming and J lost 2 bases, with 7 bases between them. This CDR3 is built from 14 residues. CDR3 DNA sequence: TGTGCCAGCAGCTTAGTTGTCTTCACAGATACGCAGTATTTT. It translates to CASSLVVFTDTQYF.

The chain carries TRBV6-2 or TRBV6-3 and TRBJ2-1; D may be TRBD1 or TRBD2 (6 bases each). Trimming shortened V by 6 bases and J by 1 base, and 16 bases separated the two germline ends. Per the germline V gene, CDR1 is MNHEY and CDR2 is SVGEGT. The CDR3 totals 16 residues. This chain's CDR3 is CASRPPGGGSYNEQFF. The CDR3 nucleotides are TGTGCCAGCAGACCCCCCGGAGGGGGATCCTACAATGAGCAGTTCTTC.

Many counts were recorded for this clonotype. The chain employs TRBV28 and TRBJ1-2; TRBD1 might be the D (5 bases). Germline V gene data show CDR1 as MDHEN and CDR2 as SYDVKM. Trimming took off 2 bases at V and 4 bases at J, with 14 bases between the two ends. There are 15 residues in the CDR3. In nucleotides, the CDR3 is TGTGCCAGCAGTTTAGGGTCAGGGCTGGGCTATGGCTACACCTTC. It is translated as CASSLGSGLGYGYTF.

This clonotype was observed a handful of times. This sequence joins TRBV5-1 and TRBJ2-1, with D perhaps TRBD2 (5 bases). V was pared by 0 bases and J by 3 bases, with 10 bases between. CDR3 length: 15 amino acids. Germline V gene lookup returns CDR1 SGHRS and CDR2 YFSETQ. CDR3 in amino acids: CASSLDGNLYNEQFF. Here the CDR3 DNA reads TGCGCCAGCAGCTTGGACGGGAACCTCTACAATGAGCAGTTCTTC.

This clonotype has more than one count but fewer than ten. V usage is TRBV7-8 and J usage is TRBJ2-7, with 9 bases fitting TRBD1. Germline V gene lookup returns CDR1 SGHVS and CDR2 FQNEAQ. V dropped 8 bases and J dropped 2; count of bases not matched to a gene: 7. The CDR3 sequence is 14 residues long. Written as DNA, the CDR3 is TGTGCCAGCGGGACAGGGCCCTTTACCTACGAGCAGTACTTC. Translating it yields CASGTGPFTYEQYF.

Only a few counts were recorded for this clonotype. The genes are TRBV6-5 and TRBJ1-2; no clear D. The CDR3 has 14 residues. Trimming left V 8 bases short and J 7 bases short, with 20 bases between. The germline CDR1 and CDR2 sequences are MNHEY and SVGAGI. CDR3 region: CASARPAGVTGYTF. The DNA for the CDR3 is TGTGCCAGCGCCAGGCCCGCTGGCGTAACTGGCTACACCTTC.

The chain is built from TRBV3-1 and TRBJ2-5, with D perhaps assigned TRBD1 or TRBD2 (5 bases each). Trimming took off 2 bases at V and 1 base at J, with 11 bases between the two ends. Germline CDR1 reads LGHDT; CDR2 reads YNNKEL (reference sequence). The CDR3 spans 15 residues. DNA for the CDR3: TGTGCCAGCAGCCAAAACTGGGACGTCCAAGAGACCCAGTACTTC. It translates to CASSQNWDVQETQYF.

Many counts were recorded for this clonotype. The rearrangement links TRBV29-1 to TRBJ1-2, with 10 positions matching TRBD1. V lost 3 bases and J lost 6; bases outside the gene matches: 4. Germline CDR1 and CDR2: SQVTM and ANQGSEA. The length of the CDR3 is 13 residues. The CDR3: CSVERDRGDGYTF. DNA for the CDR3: TGCAGCGTTGAGAGGGACAGGGGAGATGGCTACACCTTC.

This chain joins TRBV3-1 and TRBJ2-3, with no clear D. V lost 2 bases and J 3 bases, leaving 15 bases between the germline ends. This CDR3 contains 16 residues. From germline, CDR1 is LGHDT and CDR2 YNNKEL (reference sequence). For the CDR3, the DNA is TGTGCCAGCAGCCAACCCTCGACCAGGCGGACAGATACGCAGTATTTT. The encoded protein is CASSQPSTRRTDTQYF.

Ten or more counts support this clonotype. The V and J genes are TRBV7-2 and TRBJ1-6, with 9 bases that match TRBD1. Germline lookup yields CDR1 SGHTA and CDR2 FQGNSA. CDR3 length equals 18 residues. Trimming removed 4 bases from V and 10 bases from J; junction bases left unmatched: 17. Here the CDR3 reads CASSSLYPHRGRRSPLHF. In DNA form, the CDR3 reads TGTGCCAGCAGCTCGCTTTATCCGCACAGGGGGCGCCGATCACCCCTCCACTTT.

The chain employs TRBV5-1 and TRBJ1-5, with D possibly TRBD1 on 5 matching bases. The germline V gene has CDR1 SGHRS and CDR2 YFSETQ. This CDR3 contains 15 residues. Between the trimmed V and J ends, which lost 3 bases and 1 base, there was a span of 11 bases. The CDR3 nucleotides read TGCGCCAGCAGCTGGACACCTTGGAGCAATCAGCCCCAGCATTTT. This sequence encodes CASSWTPWSNQPQHF.

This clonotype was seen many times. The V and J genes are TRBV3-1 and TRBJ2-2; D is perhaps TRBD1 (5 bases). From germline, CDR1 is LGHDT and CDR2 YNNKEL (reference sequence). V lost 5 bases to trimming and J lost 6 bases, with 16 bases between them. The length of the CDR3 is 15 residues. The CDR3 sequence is CASSTTPGISGELFF. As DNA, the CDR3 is TGTGCCAGCAGCACAACTCCAGGGATCTCCGGGGAGCTGTTTTTT.